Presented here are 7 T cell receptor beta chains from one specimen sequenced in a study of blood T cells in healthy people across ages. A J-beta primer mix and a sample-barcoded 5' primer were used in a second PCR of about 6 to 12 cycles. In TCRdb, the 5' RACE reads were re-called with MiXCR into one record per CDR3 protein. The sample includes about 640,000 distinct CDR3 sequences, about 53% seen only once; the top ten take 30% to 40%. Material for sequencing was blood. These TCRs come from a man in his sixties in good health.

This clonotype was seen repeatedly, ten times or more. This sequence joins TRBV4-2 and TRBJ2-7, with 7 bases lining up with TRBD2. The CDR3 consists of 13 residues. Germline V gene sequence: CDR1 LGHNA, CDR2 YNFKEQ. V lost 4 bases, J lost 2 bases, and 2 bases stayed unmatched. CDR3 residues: CASSRAGAYEQYF. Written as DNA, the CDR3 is TGTGCCAGCAGCCGCGCGGGGGCCTACGAGCAGTACTTC.

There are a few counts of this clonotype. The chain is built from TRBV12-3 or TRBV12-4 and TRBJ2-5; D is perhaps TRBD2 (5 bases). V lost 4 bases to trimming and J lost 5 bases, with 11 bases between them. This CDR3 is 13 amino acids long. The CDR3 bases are TGTGCCAGCAGTTCACTAGGATCTGAGACCCAGTACTTC. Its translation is CASSSLGSETQYF.

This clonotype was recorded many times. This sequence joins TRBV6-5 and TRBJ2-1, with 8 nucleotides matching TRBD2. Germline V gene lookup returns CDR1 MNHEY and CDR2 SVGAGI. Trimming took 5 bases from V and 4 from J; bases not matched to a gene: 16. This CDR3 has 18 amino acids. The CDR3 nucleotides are TGTGCCAGCAGTCCGATCCTTCCATCGGGGGGGACTTACAATGAGCAGTTCTTC. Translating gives CASSPILPSGGTYNEQFF.

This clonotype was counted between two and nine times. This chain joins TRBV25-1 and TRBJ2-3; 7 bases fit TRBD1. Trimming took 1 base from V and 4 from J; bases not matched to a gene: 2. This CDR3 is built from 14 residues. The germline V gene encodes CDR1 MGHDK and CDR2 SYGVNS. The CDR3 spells CASSEFRGPDTQYF. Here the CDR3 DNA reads TGTGCCAGCAGTGAATTTAGGGGGCCAGATACGCAGTATTTT.

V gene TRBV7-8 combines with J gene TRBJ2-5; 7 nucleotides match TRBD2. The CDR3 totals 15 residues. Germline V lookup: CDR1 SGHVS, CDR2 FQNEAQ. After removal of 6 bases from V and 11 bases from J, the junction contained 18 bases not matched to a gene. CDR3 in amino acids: CASRRLAGGYNEQYF. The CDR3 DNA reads TGTGCCAGCAGGAGATTAGCGGGCGGTTACAATGAGCAGTACTTC.

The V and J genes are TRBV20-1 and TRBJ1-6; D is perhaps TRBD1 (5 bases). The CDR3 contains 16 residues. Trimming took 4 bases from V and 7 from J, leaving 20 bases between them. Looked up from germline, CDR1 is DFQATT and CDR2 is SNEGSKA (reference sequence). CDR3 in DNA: TGCAGTGCTAACTCCCCGGGACGGGAAAAAAATTCACCCCTCCACTTT. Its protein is CSANSPGREKNSPLHF.

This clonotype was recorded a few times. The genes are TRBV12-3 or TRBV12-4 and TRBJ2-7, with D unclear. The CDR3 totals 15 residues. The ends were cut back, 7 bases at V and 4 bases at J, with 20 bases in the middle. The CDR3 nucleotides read TGTGCCAGCACCCAAATCCCCCTATCACCGTACGAGCAGTACTTC. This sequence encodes CASTQIPLSPYEQYF.